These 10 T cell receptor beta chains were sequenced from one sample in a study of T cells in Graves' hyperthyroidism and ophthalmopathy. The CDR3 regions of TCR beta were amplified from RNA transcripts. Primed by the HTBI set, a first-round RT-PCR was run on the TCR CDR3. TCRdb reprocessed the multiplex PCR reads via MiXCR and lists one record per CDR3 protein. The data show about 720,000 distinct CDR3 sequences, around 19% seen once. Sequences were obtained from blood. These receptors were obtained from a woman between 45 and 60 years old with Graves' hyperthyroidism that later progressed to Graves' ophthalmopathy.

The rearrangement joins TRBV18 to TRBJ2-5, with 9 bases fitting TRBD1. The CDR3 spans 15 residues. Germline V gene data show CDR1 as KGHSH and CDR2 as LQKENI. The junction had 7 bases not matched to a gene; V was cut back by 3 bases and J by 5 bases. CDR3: CASSPDRGVFETQYF. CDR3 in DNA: TGTGCCAGCTCACCCGACAGGGGGGTTTTTGAGACCCAGTACTTC. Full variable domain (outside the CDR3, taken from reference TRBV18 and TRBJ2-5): NAGVMQNPRHLVRRRGQEARLRCSPMKGHSHVYWYRQLPEEGLKFMVYLQKENIIDESGMPKERFSAEFPKEGPSILRIQQVVRGDSAAYFCASSPDRGVFETQYFGPGTRLLVL.

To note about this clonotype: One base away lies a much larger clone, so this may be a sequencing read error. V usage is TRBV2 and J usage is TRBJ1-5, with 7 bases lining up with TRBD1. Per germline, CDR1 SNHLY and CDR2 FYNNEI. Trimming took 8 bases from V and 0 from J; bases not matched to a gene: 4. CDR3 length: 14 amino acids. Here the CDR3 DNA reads TGTGCCAGCGGGACAGCCTATAGCAATCAGCCCCAGCATTTT. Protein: CASGTAYSNQPQHF.

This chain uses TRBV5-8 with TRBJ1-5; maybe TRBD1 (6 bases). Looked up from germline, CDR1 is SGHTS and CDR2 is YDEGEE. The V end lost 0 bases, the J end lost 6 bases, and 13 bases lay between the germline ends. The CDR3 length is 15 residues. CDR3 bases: TGTGCCAGCAGCTTGGTCAGGGGAAACGGTCAGCCCCAGCATTTT. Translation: CASSLVRGNGQPQHF.

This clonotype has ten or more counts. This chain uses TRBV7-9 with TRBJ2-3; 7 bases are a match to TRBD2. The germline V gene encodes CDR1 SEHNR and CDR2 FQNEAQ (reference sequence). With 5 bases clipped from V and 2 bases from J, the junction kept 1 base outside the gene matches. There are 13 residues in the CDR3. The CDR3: CASSGTNTDTQYF. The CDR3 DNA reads TGTGCCAGCAGCGGGACTAACACAGATACGCAGTATTTT.

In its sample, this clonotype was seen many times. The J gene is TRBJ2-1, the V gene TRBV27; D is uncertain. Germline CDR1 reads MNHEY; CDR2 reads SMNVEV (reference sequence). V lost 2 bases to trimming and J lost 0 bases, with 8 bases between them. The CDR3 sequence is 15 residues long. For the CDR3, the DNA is TGTGCCAGCAGTTTAACCCCGAGCTCCTACAATGAGCAGTTCTTC. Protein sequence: CASSLTPSSYNEQFF.

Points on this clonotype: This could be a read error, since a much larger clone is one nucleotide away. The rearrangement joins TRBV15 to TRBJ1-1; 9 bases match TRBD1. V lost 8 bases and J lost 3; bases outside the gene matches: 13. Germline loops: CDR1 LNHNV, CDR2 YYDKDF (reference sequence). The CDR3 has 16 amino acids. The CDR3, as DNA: TGTGCCACCGGCCCAGGGACAGGGCTTCAGGACACTGAAGCTTTCTTT. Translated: CATGPGTGLQDTEAFF.

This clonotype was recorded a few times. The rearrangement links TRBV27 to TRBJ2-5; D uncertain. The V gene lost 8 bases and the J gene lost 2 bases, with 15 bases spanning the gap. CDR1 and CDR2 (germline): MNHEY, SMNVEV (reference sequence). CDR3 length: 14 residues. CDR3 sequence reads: CASGSFGRQETQYF. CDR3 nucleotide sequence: TGTGCCAGCGGGTCATTCGGGCGGCAAGAGACCCAGTACTTC.

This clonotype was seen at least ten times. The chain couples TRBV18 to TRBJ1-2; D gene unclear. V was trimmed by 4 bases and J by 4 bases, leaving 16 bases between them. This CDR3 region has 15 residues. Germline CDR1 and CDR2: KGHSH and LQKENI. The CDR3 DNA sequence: TGTGCCAGCTCACTGTCAGGCGACACTTCCTATGGCTACACCTTC. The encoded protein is CASSLSGDTSYGYTF.

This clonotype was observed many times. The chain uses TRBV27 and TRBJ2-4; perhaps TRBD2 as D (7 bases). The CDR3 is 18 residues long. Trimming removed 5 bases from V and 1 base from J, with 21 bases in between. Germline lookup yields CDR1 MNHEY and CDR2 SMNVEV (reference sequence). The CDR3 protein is CASSPRGGGQVAKNIQYF. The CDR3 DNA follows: TGTGCCAGCAGTCCGAGGGGGGGAGGGCAGGTCGCCAAAAACATTCAGTACTTC.

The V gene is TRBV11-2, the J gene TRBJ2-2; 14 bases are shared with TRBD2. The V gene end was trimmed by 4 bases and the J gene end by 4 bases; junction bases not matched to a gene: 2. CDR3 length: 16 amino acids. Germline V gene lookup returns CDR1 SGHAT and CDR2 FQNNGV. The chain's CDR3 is CASSSGLAGGTGELFF. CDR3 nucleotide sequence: TGTGCCAGCAGCTCCGGACTAGCGGGGGGCACCGGGGAGCTGTTTTTT.